The T cell receptor beta chain described here comes from a study of shared clonotypes between healthy human individuals. Sequencing used immunoSEQ multiplex PCR; TCRdb keeps in-frame clones, though not all of them. The sample carries 2 million to 2.5 million clones, 93% recorded once. Comment on this clone: This CDR3 is also generated by other DNA sequences in the sample.

V gave up 3 bases and J gave up 0 bases, with 10 bases separating them. The CDR3 sequence is 15 residues long. Germline CDR1 and CDR2: SGHRS and YFSETQ. The rearrangement links TRBV5-1 to TRBJ2-1; D is possibly TRBD1 or TRBD2 (5 bases each). The TCR sequence derives from a man younger than 35 in good health. Some clones in this sample may be carry-over from other donors' samples. The specimen sequenced was naive CD4+ T cells from PBMCs. Subset of the sample: CD45RA+ positively selected. The DNA for the CDR3 is TGCGCCAGCAGCTCCCGGGACGGCTCCTACAATGAGCAGTTCTTC. Translated: CASSSRDGSYNEQFF.